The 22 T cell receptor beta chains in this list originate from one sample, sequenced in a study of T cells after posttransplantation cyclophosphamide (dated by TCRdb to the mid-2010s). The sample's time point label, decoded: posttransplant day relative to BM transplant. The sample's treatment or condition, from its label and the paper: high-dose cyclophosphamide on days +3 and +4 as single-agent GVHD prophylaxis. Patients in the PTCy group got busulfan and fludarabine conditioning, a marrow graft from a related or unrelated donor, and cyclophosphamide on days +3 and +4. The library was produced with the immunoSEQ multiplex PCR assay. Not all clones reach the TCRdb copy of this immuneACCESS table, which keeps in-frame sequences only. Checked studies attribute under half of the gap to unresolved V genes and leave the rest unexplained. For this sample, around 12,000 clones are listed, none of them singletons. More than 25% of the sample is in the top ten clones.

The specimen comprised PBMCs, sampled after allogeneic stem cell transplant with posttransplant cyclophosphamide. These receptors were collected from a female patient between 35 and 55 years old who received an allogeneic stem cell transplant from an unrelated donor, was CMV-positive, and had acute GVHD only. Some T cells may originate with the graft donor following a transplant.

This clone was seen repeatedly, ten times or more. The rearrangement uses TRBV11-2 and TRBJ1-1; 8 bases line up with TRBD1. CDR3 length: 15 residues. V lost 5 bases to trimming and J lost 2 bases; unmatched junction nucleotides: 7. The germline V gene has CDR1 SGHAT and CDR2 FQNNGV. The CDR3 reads CASSNLGQGNTEAFF. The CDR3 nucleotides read TGTGCCAGCAGCAACCTAGGACAGGGCAACACTGAAGCTTTCTTT.

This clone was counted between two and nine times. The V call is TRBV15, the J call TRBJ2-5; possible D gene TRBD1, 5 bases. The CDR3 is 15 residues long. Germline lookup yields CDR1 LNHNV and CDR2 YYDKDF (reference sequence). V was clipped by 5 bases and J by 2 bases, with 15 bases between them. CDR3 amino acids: CATSSAPGWQETQYF. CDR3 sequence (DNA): TGTGCCACCAGCTCGGCCCCAGGGTGGCAAGAGACCCAGTACTTC.

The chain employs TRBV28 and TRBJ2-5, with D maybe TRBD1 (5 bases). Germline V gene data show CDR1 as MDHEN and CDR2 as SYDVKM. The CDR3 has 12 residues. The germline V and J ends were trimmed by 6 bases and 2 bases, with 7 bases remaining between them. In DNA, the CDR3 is TGTGCCAGCAGGGACATTCAAGAGACCCAGTACTTC. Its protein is CASRDIQETQYF. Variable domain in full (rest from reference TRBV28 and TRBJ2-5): DVKVTQSSRYLVKRTGEKVFLECVQDMDHENMFWYRQDPGLGLRLIYFSYDVKMKEKGDIPEGYSVSREKKERFSLILESASTNQTSMYLCASRDIQETQYFGPGTRLLVL.

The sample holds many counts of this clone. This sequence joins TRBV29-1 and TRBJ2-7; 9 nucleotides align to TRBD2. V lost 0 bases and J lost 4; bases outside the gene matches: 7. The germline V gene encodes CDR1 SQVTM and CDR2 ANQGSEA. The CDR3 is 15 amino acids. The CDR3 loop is CSVEDFLAGRYEQYF. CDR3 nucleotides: TGCAGCGTTGAAGATTTTCTAGCGGGACGATACGAGCAGTACTTC.

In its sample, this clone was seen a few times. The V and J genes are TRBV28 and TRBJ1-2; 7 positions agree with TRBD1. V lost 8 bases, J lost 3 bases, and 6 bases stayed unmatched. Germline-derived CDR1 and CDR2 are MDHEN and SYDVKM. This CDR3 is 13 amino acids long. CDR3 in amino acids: CASGFDRDYGYTF. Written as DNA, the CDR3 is TGTGCCAGCGGATTCGACAGGGACTATGGCTACACCTTC.

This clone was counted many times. The CDR3, as DNA: TGTGCCAGCAGCAACAGGTCTTCTAATGAAAAACTGTTTTTT. It yields the protein CASSNRSSNEKLFF. This chain connects TRBV27 to TRBJ1-4, with D maybe TRBD1 (5 bases). CDR3 length equals 14 residues. Germline loops: CDR1 MNHEY, CDR2 SMNVEV (reference sequence). V lost 6 bases and J lost 3, with 11 bases in between.

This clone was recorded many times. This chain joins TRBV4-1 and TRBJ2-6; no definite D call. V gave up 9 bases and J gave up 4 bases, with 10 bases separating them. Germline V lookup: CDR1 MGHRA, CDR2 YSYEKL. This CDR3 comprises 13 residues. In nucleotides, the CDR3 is TGCGCCAGTCGAAGCGCGGGGGCCAACGTCCTGACTTTC. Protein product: CASRSAGANVLTF.

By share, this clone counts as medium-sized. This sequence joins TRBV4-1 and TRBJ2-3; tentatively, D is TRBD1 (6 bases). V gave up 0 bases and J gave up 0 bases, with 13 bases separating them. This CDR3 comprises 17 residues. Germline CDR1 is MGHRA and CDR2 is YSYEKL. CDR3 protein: CASSQDGAGVSTDTQYF. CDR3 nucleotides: TGCGCCAGCAGCCAAGACGGGGCAGGGGTGAGCACAGATACGCAGTATTTT.

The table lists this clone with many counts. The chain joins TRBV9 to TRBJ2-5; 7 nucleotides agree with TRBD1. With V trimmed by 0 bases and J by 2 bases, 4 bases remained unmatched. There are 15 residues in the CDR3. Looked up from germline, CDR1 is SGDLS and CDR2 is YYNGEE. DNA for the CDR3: TGTGCCAGCAGCGTAGGAGGGGGCGGTCAAGAGACCCAGTACTTC. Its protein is CASSVGGGGQETQYF. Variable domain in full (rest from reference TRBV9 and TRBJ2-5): DSGVTQTPKHLITATGQRVTLRCSPRSGDLSVYWYQQSLDQGLQFLIQYYNGEERAKGNILERFSAQQFPDLHSELNLSSLELGDSALYFCASSVGGGGQETQYFGPGTRLLVL.

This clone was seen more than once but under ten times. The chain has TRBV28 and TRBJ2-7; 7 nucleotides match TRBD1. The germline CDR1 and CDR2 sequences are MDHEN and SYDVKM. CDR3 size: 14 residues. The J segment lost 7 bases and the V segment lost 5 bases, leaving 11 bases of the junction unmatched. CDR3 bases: TGTGCCAGCAGTCGAGGGACAGCCCAAGGGGAGCAGTACGTC. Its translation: CASSRGTAQGEQYV.

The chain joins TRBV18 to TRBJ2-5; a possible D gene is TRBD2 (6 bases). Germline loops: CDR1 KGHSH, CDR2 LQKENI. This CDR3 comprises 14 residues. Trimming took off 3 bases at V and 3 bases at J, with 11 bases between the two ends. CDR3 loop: CASSPVTGEETQYF. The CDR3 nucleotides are TGTGCCAGCTCACCCGTGACGGGGGAAGAGACCCAGTACTTC.

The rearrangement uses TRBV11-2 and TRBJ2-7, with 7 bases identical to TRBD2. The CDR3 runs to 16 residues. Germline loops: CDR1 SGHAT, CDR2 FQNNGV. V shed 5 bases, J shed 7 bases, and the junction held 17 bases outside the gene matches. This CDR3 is CASSLSPKGREGEQYV. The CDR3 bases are TGTGCCAGCAGCCTCAGTCCAAAGGGAAGGGAGGGAGAGCAGTACGTC.

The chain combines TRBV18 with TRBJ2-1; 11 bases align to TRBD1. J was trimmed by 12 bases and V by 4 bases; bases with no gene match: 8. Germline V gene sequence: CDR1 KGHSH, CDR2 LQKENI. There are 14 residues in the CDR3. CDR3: CASSLRTGGDGQFF. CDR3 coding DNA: TGTGCCAGCTCACTTCGGACAGGGGGCGACGGGCAGTTCTTC.

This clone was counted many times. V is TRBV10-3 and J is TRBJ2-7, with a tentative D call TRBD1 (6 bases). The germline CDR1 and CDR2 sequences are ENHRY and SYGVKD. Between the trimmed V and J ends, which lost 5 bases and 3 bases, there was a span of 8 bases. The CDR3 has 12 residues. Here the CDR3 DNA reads TGTGCCATCAGTCCGACAGGCTACGAGCAGTACGTC. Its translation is CAISPTGYEQYV.

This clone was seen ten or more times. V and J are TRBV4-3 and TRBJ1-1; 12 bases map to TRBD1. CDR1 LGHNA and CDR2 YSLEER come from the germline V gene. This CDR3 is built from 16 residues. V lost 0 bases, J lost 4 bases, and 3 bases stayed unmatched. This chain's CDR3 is CASSQDGTGGVTEAFF. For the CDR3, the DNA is TGCGCCAGCAGCCAAGATGGGACAGGGGGCGTCACTGAAGCTTTCTTT.

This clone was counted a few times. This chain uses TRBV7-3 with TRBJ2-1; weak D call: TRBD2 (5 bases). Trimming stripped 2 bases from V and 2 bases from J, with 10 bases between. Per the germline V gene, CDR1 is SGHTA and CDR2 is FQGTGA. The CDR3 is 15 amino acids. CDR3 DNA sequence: TGTGCCAGCAGCTTATCGGGGAGACCCTACAATGAGCAGTTCTTC. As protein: CASSLSGRPYNEQFF. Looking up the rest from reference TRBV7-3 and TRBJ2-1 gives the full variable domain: GAGVSQTPSNKVTEKGKYVELRCDPISGHTALYWYRQSLGQGPEFLIYFQGTGAADDSGLPNDRFFAVRPEGSVSTLKIQRTERGDSAVYLCASSLSGRPYNEQFFGPGTRLTVL.

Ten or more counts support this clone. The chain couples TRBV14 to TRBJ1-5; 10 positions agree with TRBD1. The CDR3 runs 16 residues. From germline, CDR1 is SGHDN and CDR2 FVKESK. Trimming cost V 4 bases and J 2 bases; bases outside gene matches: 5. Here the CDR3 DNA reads TGTGCCAGCAGCCGAGGGACAGGGGCGCGCAATCAGCCCCAGCATTTT. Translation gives CASSRGTGARNQPQHF.

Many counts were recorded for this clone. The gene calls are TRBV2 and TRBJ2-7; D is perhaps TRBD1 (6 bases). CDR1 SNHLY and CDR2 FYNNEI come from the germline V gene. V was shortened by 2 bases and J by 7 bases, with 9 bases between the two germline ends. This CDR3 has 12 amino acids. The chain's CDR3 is CASSEPGQEQYV. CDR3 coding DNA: TGTGCCAGCAGTGAACCGGGACAAGAGCAGTACGTC.

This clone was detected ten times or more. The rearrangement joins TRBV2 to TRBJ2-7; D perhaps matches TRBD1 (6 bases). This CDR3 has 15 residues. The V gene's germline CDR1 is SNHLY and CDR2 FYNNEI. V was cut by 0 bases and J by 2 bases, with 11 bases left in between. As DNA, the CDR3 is TGTGCCAGCAGTGAAGCGCTTCAGGGGACCTACGAGCAGTACTTC. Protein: CASSEALQGTYEQYF. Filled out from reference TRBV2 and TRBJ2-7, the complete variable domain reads EPEVTQTPSHQVTQMGQEVILRCVPISNHLYFYWYRQILGQKVEFLVSFYNNEISEKSEIFDDQFSVERPDGSNFTLKIRSTKLEDSAMYFCASSEALQGTYEQYFGPGTRLTVT.

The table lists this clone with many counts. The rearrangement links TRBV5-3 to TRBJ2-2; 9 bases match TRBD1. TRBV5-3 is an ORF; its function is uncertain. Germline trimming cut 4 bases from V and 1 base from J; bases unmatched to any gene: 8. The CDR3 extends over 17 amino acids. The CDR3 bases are TGTGCCAGAAGCCATAATGGGACAGGGAAGAACACCGGGGAGCTGTTTTTT. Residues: CARSHNGTGKNTGELFF.

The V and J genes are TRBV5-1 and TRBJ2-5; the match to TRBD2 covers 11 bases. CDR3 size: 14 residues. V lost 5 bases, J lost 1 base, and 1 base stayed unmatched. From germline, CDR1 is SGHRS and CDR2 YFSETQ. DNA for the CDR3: TGCGCCAGCAGTAGCGGGGGGGTCCAAGAGACCCAGTACTTC. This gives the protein CASSSGGVQETQYF. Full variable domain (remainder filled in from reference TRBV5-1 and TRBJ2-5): KAGVTQTPRYLIKTRGQQVTLSCSPISGHRSVSWYQQTPGQGLQFLFEYFSETQRNKGNFPGRFSGRQFSNSRSEMNVSTLELGDSALYLCASSSGGVQETQYFGPGTRLLVL.

Here the CDR3 reads CASNDPPGQGRETQYF. As DNA, the CDR3 is TGTGCCAGCAACGACCCCCCGGGACAGGGTCGGGAGACCCAGTACTTC. The chain has TRBV2 and TRBJ2-5, with TRBD1 matching over 9 bases. This CDR3 is 16 amino acids long. Germline V gene data show CDR1 as SNHLY and CDR2 as FYNNEI. Trimming removed 7 bases from V and 5 bases from J; junction bases left unmatched: 14.